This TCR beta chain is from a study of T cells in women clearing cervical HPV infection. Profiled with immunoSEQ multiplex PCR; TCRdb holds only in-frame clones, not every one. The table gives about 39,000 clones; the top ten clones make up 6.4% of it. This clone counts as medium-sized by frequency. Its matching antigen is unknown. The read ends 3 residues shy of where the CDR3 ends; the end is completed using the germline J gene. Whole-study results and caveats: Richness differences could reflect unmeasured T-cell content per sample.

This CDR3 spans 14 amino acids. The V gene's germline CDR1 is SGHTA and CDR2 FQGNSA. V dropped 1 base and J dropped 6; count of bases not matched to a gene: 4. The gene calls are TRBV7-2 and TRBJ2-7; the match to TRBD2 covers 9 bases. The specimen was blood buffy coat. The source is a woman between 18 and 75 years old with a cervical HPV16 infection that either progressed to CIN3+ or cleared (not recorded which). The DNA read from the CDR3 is TGTGCCAGCAGCTTAGTGGGCGGGGGGGGCGAG. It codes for CASSLVGGGGE. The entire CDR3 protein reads CASSLVGGGGEQYF.